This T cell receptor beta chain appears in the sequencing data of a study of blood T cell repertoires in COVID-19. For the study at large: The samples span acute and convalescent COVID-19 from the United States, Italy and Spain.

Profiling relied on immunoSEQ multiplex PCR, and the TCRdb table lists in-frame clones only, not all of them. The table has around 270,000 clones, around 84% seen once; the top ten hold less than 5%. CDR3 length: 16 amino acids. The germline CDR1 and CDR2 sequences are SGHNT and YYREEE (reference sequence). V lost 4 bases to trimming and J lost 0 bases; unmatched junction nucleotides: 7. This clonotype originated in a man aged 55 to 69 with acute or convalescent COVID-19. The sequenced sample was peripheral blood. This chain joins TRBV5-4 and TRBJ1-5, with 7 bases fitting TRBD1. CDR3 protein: CASSLGQDYSNQPQHF. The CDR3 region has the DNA TGTGCCAGCAGCCTCGGACAGGACTATAGCAATCAGCCCCAGCATTTT.